Included here is one T cell receptor beta chain sequence, with context. TCRdb's copy holds only in-frame clones and misses some; the assay was immunoSEQ multiplex PCR. Of about 83,000 clones detected, around nine tenths appear once; the ten largest clones hold 0.25%. This sample is part of a study of technical replicates of blood from a handful of donors. Germline assignment: CDR1 SGHTA and CDR2 FQGNSA. V lost 1 base to trimming and J lost 7 bases; unmatched junction nucleotides: 10. This CDR3 has 18 amino acids. This TCR came from a human donor in good health. What was sequenced was T cells isolated from PBMCs. V is TRBV7-2 and J is TRBJ2-2; 12 nucleotides match TRBD1. This CDR3 is CASSLGGQGAPGSGELFF. CDR3 nucleotides: TGTGCCAGCAGCTTAGGGGGACAGGGGGCCCCGGGGAGCGGGGAGCTGTTTTTT.